A selection of T cell receptor beta chains follows, all from one sample in a study of blood T cell repertoires in COVID-19. Here immunoSEQ multiplex PCR was the method, and the copy in TCRdb shows in-frame clones only, minus some. The repertoire has about 44,000 clones, roughly nine tenths of them found once; the top ten carry 15%. Input material: peripheral blood. These receptors came from a man between 65 and 85 years old with active COVID-19. CDR3s include the opening cysteine and the closing phenylalanine or tryptophan. Fields, in order: clone size, V gene, J gene, D gene, CDR3 DNA, CDR3 protein. A D gene is named only where the DNA matches it firmly. The size entry is marked missing in some rows and otherwise reads once, few, many or a size class.

-	TRBV14	TRBJ1-2	-	TGTGCCAGCAGCCAAGATCGCTTGGGGCACTACACCTTC	CASSQDRLGHYTF
-	TRBV9	TRBJ2-1	TRBD2	TGTGCCAGCAGCCCTAGCGGACTTCACTCCTACAATGAGCAGTTCTTC	CASSPSGLHSYNEQFF
once	TRBV27	TRBJ1-2	-	TGTGCCAGCAGTCCCATTGGGGGGGCTGTTGGCTACACCTTC	CASSPIGGAVGYTF
-	TRBV28	TRBJ1-1	-	TGTGCCAGCAGGGAAAACGGGATTCAGGACACTGAAGCTTTCTTT	CASRENGIQDTEAFF
once	TRBV19	TRBJ1-2	TRBD1	TGTGCCAGTAGTATTGACAGGGGGAACTATGGCTACACCTTC	CASSIDRGNYGYTF
-	TRBV27	TRBJ1-5	-	TGTGCCAGCAGTCCCTTTAGTGGCGGCGATAGCAATCAGCCCCAGCATTTT	CASSPFSGGDSNQPQHF
few	TRBV7-3	TRBJ2-7	TRBD1	TGTGCCAGCAGCCAAGACAGGGGGCGGGAGTACGAGCAGTACTTC	CASSQDRGREYEQYF
-	TRBV6-2/TRBV6-3	TRBJ2-3	-	TGTGCCAGCAGTGCCGATGCGGGGGACAACACAGATACGCAGTATTTT	CASSADAGDNTDTQYF
-	TRBV7-4	TRBJ1-2	TRBD1	TGTGCCAGCAGCTGGGACAGGCGGCCCGCTACTAACTATGGCTACACCTTC	CASSWDRRPATNYGYTF
-	TRBV7-2	TRBJ2-1	TRBD1	TGTGCCAGCAGCCCGTCCCGACAGGGACAGGGGGGCAATGAGCAGTTCTTC	CASSPSRQGQGGNEQFF
-	TRBV2	TRBJ1-3	-	TGTGCCAGCAGTCCCCCGGGGGGGGCTCTCGCTGGAAACACCATATATTTT	CASSPPGGALAGNTIYF
-	TRBV29-1	TRBJ2-3	TRBD1	TGCAGCGTCCAGACCACACAGGGGACAGATACGCAGTATTTT	CSVQTTQGTDTQYF
-	TRBV6-6	TRBJ1-4	-	TGTGCCAGCAGTTTATCCCCAGACCAGGGCGAAAAACTGTTTTTT	CASSLSPDQGEKLFF
-	TRBV25-1	TRBJ2-7	TRBD1	TGTGCCAGCAAGCCCATGGGACAGGGGACCTACGAGCAGTACTTC	CASKPMGQGTYEQYF